This TCR beta chain was retrieved from a study of response to subunit inactivated influenza vaccine. This clonotype was seen more than once but under ten times. Its antigen is unknown. General study points: New T cells are recruited in small numbers by each seasonal influenza vaccination, according to the authors' suggestion.

TCRdb re-called the RT-PCR reads with MiXCR, one entry per CDR3 protein. The sample records roughly 790,000 distinct CDR3 sequences, approximately 22% being singletons. Germline assignment: CDR1 SGDLS and CDR2 YYNGEE. V gave up 5 bases and J gave up 3 bases; unmatched junction bases: 5. This CDR3 has 14 residues. The sample here was PBMCs from blood, taken less than 6 days after vaccination. This sequence joins TRBV9 and TRBJ2-1, with 7 bases fitting TRBD1. This clonotype originated in a middle-aged man who received an inactivated influenza vaccine. CDR3 DNA: TGTGCCAGCAGTGCCGGGACAGTCTACAATGAGCAGTTCTTC. Protein product: CASSAGTVYNEQFF. Full variable domain (missing parts from reference TRBV9 and TRBJ2-1): DSGVTQTPKHLITATGQRVTLRCSPRSGDLSVYWYQQSLDQGLQFLIQYYNGEERAKGNILERFSAQQFPDLHSELNLSSLELGDSALYFCASSAGTVYNEQFFGPGTRLTVL.